These 15 T cell receptor beta chains share one sample of origin, sequenced in a study of regulatory T cells in long-lasting Graves disease. Investigators prepared the TCR beta libraries by applying iRepertoire HTBI primers and Arm-PCR of CDR3 regions. TCRdb used MiXCR to reprocess the multiplex PCR reads, holding one entry per CDR3 protein. The sample includes 240,000 or so distinct CDR3 sequences, around 20% of them seen just once. Time point reported: newly diagnosed GD, antithyroid drugs for less than 3 months. After RNA was extracted from PBMCs, the TCR library was made from it. The sample in question was peripheral blood mononuclear cells (PBMCs), obtained at new diagnosis, from a patient treated with antithyroid drugs. The origin of the receptors is a female donor with Graves disease.

About this clonotype itself: This may stem from a read error, because a much larger clone lies one nucleotide away. The CDR3 DNA sequence: TGTGCCAGCAGCGGGGGACAGGGGAACACTGAAGTTTTCTTT. Translation gives CASSGGQGNTEVFF. V is TRBV5-4 and J is TRBJ1-1; 10 bases align to TRBD1. Germline values: CDR1 SGHNT, CDR2 YYREEE (reference sequence). This CDR3 is built from 14 residues.

At least ten counts were recorded for this clonotype. The J gene is TRBJ2-1, the V gene TRBV24-1; 8 bases align to TRBD2. The ends lost 3 bases at V and 3 bases at J; junction bases unmatched: 6. This CDR3 contains 16 residues. Germline CDR1 and CDR2: KGHDR and SFDVKD. The CDR3 nucleotides are TGTGCCACCAGTGATCGGGGACTAGACCACTACAATGAGCAGTTCTTC. Amino acids: CATSDRGLDHYNEQFF.

The J gene is TRBJ2-7, the V gene TRBV20-1; 9 bases are shared with TRBD1. The CDR3 is 14 residues long. The germline gives CDR1 DFQATT, CDR2 SNEGSKA (reference sequence). With V trimmed by 4 bases and J by 3 bases, 7 bases remained unmatched. For the CDR3, the DNA is TGCAGTGCTATCGGGACAGGGAAAAGCTACGAGCAGTACTTC. Protein product: CSAIGTGKSYEQYF.

This clonotype was counted ten times or more. The chain joins TRBV18 to TRBJ2-7, with D hard to call. The CDR3 has 13 amino acids. Germline loops: CDR1 KGHSH, CDR2 LQKENI. V lost 5 bases, J lost 1 base, and 9 bases lay in between. CDR3 residues: CASSYDGSYEQYF. In DNA form, the CDR3 reads TGTGCCAGCTCATACGACGGGTCCTACGAGCAGTACTTC.

About this clonotype itself: A read error may explain this, as a much larger clone is one base away. The chain combines TRBV12-3 or TRBV12-4 with TRBJ1-2; no firm D call. The CDR3 contains 13 residues. V shed 1 base and J shed 8 bases, with 11 bases lying between them. CDR3 DNA sequence: TGTGCCAGCAGTTTAGGGGATTTTCTCGGCTACACCTTC. This sequence encodes CASSLGDFLGYTF.

This clonotype came up many times. J is TRBJ1-2 and V is TRBV5-1, with D possibly TRBD1 on 5 matching bases. The CDR3 runs to 14 residues. The germline gives CDR1 SGHRS, CDR2 YFSETQ. The V end lost 4 bases, the J end lost 4 bases, and 14 bases lay between the germline ends. The CDR3 loop is CASSLIPDTYGYTF. In DNA, the CDR3 is TGCGCCAGCAGCCTAATCCCGGACACCTATGGCTACACCTTC.

This clonotype was recorded many times. The chain employs TRBV2 and TRBJ2-5; TRBD2 agrees at 9 bases. The germline V gene encodes CDR1 SNHLY and CDR2 FYNNEI. The V segment lost 6 bases and the J segment 5 bases; nucleotides outside the gene matches: 13. The CDR3 sequence is 16 residues long. The CDR3 spells CASSQGVAGARETQYF. CDR3 DNA: TGTGCCAGCAGCCAGGGGGTAGCGGGGGCCAGGGAGACCCAGTACTTC.

This clonotype was observed at least ten times. V gene TRBV29-1 combines with J gene TRBJ2-1; no clear D. Trimming removed 6 bases from V and 8 bases from J, with 11 bases in between. CDR1 is SQVTM and CDR2 is ANQGSEA in the germline V gene. The CDR3 covers 11 residues. Here the CDR3 DNA reads TGCAGCGTACACAGTCTCTATGAGCAGTTCTTC. Protein: CSVHSLYEQFF.

This clonotype was counted a few times. In this CDR3 the conserved last residue, phenylalanine or tryptophan, is missing, so a read error is likely. The chain links TRBV7-2 to TRBJ2-5; D remains unclear. V lost 1 base and J lost 1, with 7 bases in between. Germline V gene sequence: CDR1 SGHTA, CDR2 FQGNSA. The CDR3 loop spans 14 amino acids. This chain's CDR3 is CASSLGQIQETQYL. The CDR3 DNA reads TGTGCCAGCAGCTTAGGCCAGATCCAAGAGACCCAGTACCTC.

This clonotype has only a few counts. A much larger clone differs by one base, so this may be a read error. The rearrangement uses TRBV20-1 and TRBJ2-7; TRBD2 matches 9 bases. CDR1 is DFQATT and CDR2 is SNEGSKA in the germline V gene (reference sequence). The CDR3 covers 16 residues. The CDR3 spells CSARGLAGRFSYGQYF. DNA of the CDR3: TGCAGTGCTAGAGGGCTAGCGGGGCGGTTCTCCTACGGGCAGTACTTC.

This clonotype has a count of ten or more. The J gene is TRBJ2-5, the V gene TRBV6-2 or TRBV6-3; D is perhaps TRBD1 or TRBD2 (5 bases each). The V end was cut by 5 bases, the J end by 4 bases, with 14 bases between. Germline lookup yields CDR1 MNHEY and CDR2 SVGEGT. The CDR3 consists of 14 residues. The CDR3 region is CASSPSEGPETQYF. For the CDR3, the DNA is TGTGCCAGCAGTCCCTCCGAGGGACCAGAGACCCAGTACTTC.

This clonotype was picked up many times. This chain connects TRBV12-3 or TRBV12-4 to TRBJ1-1; D possibly corresponds to TRBD1 (5 bases). This CDR3 comprises 14 residues. Between the trimmed V and J ends, which lost 7 bases and 6 bases, there was a span of 18 bases. In nucleotides, the CDR3 is TGTGCCAGCAAAAACGGACCCGGGGCAGCTGAAGCTTTCTTT. Protein: CASKNGPGAAEAFF.

CDR3 amino acids: CASSPHGGEGSPLHF. CDR3 sequence (DNA): TGCGCCAGCAGCCCACATGGCGGGGAAGGGTCACCCCTCCACTTT. This chain links TRBV5-1 with TRBJ1-6; D unresolved. The CDR3 spans 15 residues. Trimming cost V 4 bases and J 10 bases, with 18 bases left between them. Germline values: CDR1 SGHRS, CDR2 YFSETQ. The full variable domain, completed using reference TRBV5-1 and TRBJ1-6, is KAGVTQTPRYLIKTRGQQVTLSCSPISGHRSVSWYQQTPGQGLQFLFEYFSETQRNKGNFPGRFSGRQFSNSRSEMNVSTLELGDSALYLCASSPHGGEGSPLHFGNGTRLTVT.

This clonotype was recorded a few times. This sequence may be a read error, since a much larger clone differs from it by one base. The rearrangement links TRBV5-1 to TRBJ1-1; 8 bases fit TRBD1. V gave up 3 bases and J gave up 0 bases; unmatched junction bases: 10. Germline assignment: CDR1 SGHRS and CDR2 YFSETQ. CDR3 length: 17 amino acids. The DNA of the CDR3 is TGCGCCAGCAGCTGGGACAGGTTGGCCGCTTTGAACACTGAAGCTTTCTTT. Translated: CASSWDRLAALNTEAFF.

The chain uses TRBV19 and TRBJ1-5, with 9 bases fitting TRBD1. CDR1 LNHDA and CDR2 SQIVND come from the germline V gene (reference sequence). CDR3 size: 15 residues. Losses at the gene ends were 7 bases for V and 6 bases for J; bases not matched to a gene: 10. The CDR3 spells CASTSTGGGVQPQHF. DNA for the CDR3: TGTGCCAGTACCTCGACAGGGGGAGGCGTTCAGCCCCAGCATTTT.